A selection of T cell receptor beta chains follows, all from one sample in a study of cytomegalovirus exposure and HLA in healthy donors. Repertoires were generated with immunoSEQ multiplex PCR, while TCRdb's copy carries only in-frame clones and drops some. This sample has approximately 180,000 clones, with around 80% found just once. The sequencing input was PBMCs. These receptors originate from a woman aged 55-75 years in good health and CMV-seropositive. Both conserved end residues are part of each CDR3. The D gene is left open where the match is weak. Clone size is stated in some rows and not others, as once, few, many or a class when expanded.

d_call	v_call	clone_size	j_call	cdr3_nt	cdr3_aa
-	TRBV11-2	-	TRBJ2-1	TGTGCCAGCAGCAAGGCACAAGAGGCTGAGCAGTTCTTC	CASSKAQEAEQFF
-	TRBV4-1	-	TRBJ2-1	TGCGCCAGCAGCCAACGGGATAACTACAATGAGCAGTTCTTC	CASSQRDNYNEQFF
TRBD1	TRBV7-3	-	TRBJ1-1	TGTGCCAGCAGCTCACAGGGGGACACTGAAGCTTTCTTT	CASSSQGDTEAFF
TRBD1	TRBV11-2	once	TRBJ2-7	TGTGCCAGCAGCACCCAAGGACAGGGTAGAGACGAGCAGTACTTC	CASSTQGQGRDEQYF
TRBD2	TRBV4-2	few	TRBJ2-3	TGTGCCAGCAGCCAAGTGGGAGGGGCCACAGATACGCAGTATTTT	CASSQVGGATDTQYF
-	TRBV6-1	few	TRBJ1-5	TGTGCCAGCAGTGAAGCCGGAGGGAGCAATCAGCCCCAGCATTTT	CASSEAGGSNQPQHF
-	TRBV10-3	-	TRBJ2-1	TGTGCCATCAGTGAGTCAGGACTTCACAATGAGCAGCTCTTC	CAISESGLHNEQLF
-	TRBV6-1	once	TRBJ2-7	TGTGCCAGCAGTGTACGGGGCTACGAGCAGTACTTC	CASSVRGYEQYF
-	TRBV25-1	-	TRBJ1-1	TGTGCCAGCAGTGCCATGAACACTGAAGCTTTCTTT	CASSAMNTEAFF
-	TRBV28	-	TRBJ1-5	TGTGCTAGCAGTCAGATTTATAGCAATCAGCCCCAGCATTTT	CASSQIYSNQPQHF
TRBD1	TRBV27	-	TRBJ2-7	TGTGTCAGCAGTTTTGGGACAGGGGTCTACGAGCAGTACTTC	CVSSFGTGVYEQYF
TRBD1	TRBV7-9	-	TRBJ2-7	TGTGCCAGCAGCTGGGGGACAGGGGCCTACGAGCAGTACTTC	CASSWGTGAYEQYF
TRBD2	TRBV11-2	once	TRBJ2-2	TGTGCCAGCAGCCTCAGGACTAGGCCCTTGGCCGGGGAGCTGTTTTTT	CASSLRTRPLAGELFF
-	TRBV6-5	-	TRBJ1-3	TGTGCCAGCAGTTACGGGGGGGCTGGAAACACCATATATTTT	CASSYGGAGNTIYF
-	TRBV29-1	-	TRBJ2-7	TGCAGCGTTGAGGCACAGGGACCCGAGCAGTACTTC	CSVEAQGPEQYF
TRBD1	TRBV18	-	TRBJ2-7	TGTGCCAGCTCACTGGGGCACTTGAGGACAGGGCACTACGAGCAGTACTTC	CASSLGHLRTGHYEQYF
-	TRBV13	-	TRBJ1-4	TGTGCCAGCAGCCCGACTATGTCGCAGGGGAGGGGTGAAAAACTGTTTTTT	CASSPTMSQGRGEKLFF
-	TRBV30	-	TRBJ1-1	TGTGCCTGGAGCGTTAACAGGGCTGAAGCTTTCTTT	CAWSVNRAEAFF
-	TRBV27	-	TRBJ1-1	TGTGCCAGCAGTTTACAGGGATTAAACACTGAAGCTTTCTTT	CASSLQGLNTEAFF
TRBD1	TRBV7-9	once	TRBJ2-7	TGTGCCAGCAGGAACTTCAAGGGACAGTCCTACGAGCAGTACTTC	CASRNFKGQSYEQYF
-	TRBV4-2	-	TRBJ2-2	TGTGCCAGCAGCCGAGTCACCGGGGAGCTGTTTTTT	CASSRVTGELFF
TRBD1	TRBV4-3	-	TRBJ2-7	TGCGCCAGCAGCCAACAGGCGGGACAGGGCTACGAGCAGTACTTC	CASSQQAGQGYEQYF
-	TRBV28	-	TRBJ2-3	TGTGCCAGCAGTTTCACAGCTCTCACAGATACGCAGTATTTT	CASSFTALTDTQYF
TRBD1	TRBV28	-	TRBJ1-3	TGTGCCAGCAGTCAAGGGGGGACAGGGTCTGGAAACACCATATATTTT	CASSQGGTGSGNTIYF
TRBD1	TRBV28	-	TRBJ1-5	TGTGCCAGCGCGACAGGGGAGGACCAGCCCCAGCATTTT	CASATGEDQPQHF
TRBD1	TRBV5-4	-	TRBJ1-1	TGTGCCAGCAGCTTGGTTAGACAGGGTCTAGCTGAAGCTTTCTTT	CASSLVRQGLAEAFF
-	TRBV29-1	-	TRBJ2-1	TGCAGCGTCCGAAGGTCGATAGGGGAATACAATGAGCAGTTCTTC	CSVRRSIGEYNEQFF
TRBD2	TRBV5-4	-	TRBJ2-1	TGTGCCAGCAGCTCCGGGACTAGCGGGTACAATGAGCAGTTCTTC	CASSSGTSGYNEQFF